The sequence of this T cell receptor beta chain was determined in a study of blood T cell repertoires in COVID-19. At the level of the study: Some COVID-19 samples were acute and others convalescent; all came from the United States, Italy and Spain. Sources were T cells, B-cell-depleted T cells, or PBMCs; the material itself was cDNA or gDNA.

Germline V gene sequence: CDR1 SNHLY, CDR2 FYNNEI. With 5 bases clipped from V and 1 base from J, the junction kept 3 bases outside the gene matches. This CDR3 spans 15 amino acids. This clone was counted once. Original data processing: From reference gene primer amplification, estimates of nucleated cell counts were derived. Data came from immunoSEQ multiplex PCR; TCRdb stores just in-frame clones and leaves some out. V and J calls and clone size are given by that table; D and trimming were obtained from the DNA. The sample shows 100,000 to 150,000 clones, under 85% of them seen only once. Material for sequencing was peripheral blood. This sequence joins TRBV2 and TRBJ2-1; 9 nucleotides line up with TRBD1. The receptor's source is a woman aged 60-75 years with acute or convalescent COVID-19. The CDR3 reads CASSRDRASYNEQFF. DNA for the CDR3: TGTGCCAGCAGTCGGGACAGGGCATCCTACAATGAGCAGTTCTTC. The variable domain in full, completed from reference TRBV2 and TRBJ2-1, reads EPEVTQTPSHQVTQMGQEVILRCVPISNHLYFYWYRQILGQKVEFLVSFYNNEISEKSEIFDDQFSVERPDGSNFTLKIRSTKLEDSAMYFCASSRDRASYNEQFFGPGTRLTVL.